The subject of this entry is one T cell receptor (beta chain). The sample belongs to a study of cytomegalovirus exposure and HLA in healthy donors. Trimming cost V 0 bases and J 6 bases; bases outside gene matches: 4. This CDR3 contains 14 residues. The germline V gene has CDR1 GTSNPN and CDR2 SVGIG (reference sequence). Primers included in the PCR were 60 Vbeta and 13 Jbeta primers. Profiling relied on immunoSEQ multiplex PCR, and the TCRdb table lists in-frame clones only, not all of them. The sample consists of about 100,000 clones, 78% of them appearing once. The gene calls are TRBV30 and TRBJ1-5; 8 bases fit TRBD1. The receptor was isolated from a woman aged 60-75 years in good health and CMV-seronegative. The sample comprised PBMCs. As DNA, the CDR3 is TGTGCCTGGAGTGTAACGACAGGGGCTCAGCCCCAGCATTTT. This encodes CAWSVTTGAQPQHF.